This T cell receptor beta chain was observed in a study of T cells in Graves' hyperthyroidism and ophthalmopathy (dated by TCRdb to the late 2010s). For the study in its entirety: Peripheral blood samples were taken at initial diagnosis, before any treatment was given. A discovery cohort of roughly 100 patients, about 44 with Graves' ophthalmopathy and under 60 with stable Graves' hyperthyroidism, was used to find distinguishing TCR V-J signatures. Prospective prediction of ophthalmopathy was tested in an independent validation cohort of approximately 19 hyperthyroidism patients and 17 patients who later progressed to ophthalmopathy. For training and testing, the 80 to 100 patients in the discovery cohort were randomly divided in a 7:3 ratio. In more than 5 Graves' hyperthyroidism patients, the study also compared T-cell repertoires from thyroid tissue with T-cell repertoires from blood. After sampling, hyperthyroidism patients received methimazole starting at 30 mg daily, and ophthalmopathy patients received high-dose intravenous methylprednisolone. The paper describes TCR Vbeta CDR3 sequencing of 120 to 150 peripheral blood samples, made up of 40 to 45 ophthalmopathy patients, some 80 hyperthyroidism patients and 17 progressor patients.

Ophthalmopathy patients had moderately to severely active disease, with a Clinical Activity Score of 3 or more, a NOSPECS grade of 4 or more, and a disease duration of less than 3 months. Patients with uncontrolled infections, other autoimmune diseases, pregnancy or lactation were excluded. Diagnoses were based on clinical symptoms, serum thyroxine and TRAb, thyroid ultrasound and orbital computed tomography. Ficoll-Paque density gradient centrifugation was used to isolate PBMCs from about 10 ml of fresh peripheral blood. Total RNA was extracted using Trizol reagent, and RNA quality was assessed on an Agilent 2100 Bioanalyzer. This clonotype occurred many times. What this receptor recognizes is not known. No per-base quality is available; no much larger clone lies one base away. TCR beta CDR3 regions were amplified from RNA transcripts. The TCR CDR3 was subjected to a first round of RT-PCR using the HTBI primer set and the Qiagen OneStep RT-PCR kit. Libraries were constructed in a second round of multiplex PCR, after which size selection and purification were performed. Sequencing of the libraries was done on an Illumina HiSeq2000 using paired-end 100 bp reads. Processing in the source paper ran as follows. SOAPnuke was used to process the raw data, with reads discarded if the reads contained adapters or uncalled bases, had a mean Phred below 15, or lacked an exact constant-primer or identifier match. High-quality paired reads were merged using COPE v1.2.5, and each unique nucleotide sequence was defined as a clonotype. MiTCR v1.1 was used to align the clonotypes against IMGT TRBV, TRBD and TRBJ reference segments. Only V-J combinations with frequency above 0.0001, covering 98% to 99.2% of repertoires, were analysed. A TCS score was defined as the ratio of F50 (clonal expansion) to E x V (chaos), with BLOSUM62-based TCRdist applied between CDR3 peptides within each V-J. Welch's t-statistics and random forest reduced around 550 V-J features to 10 to 15, which were used in a naive Bayes classifier (R e1071). TCRdb reanalyzed the raw reads on its own, using fastp at Q25 for trimming and MiXCR for clone calling, and kept in-frame beta chains. One record per CDR3 amino acid sequence lists the most common genes and DNA. The V and J calls, along with clone size, are taken from TCRdb and not from the paper's own processing. Within this sample are about 600,000 distinct CDR3 sequences, with over 12% of them counted one time only. The top ten clones comprise around 7% of the sample.

The cysteine opens and the phenylalanine closes a CDR3 of 12 amino acids. Only the CDR3 part of the read is kept: 36 bases, read in frame from the first base. Clipping removes 5 bases from V and 6 bases from J, with 4 as the unmatched junction base count. Reading the germline V gene gives CDR1 SGHTA and CDR2 FQGTGA. Overall study outcomes, separate from this receptor: During validation, the model predicted progression to ophthalmopathy a median of about 6.5 months ahead of onset, with just under 71% sensitivity and 72.22% specificity. Most expanded thyroid clonotypes (frequency above 0.001) were also found in blood, which suggests that blood repertoires may mirror thyroid immune responses. Sample size was not statistically predetermined, and blinding of investigators to group allocation was not performed. A model built on a 13 V-J signature distinguished ophthalmopathy from stable hyperthyroidism, reaching 87.88% sensitivity and 81% to 83% specificity in cross-validation and 80%/75% in testing.

The rearrangement joined TRBV7-3 to TRBJ2-7, and TRBD2 aligns with 7 junction nucleotides. The sample consisted of blood. The source of this sequence is a young woman with Graves' ophthalmopathy. The CDR3 protein sequence reads: CASSPSSGEQYF. The sequence in DNA is TGTGCCAGCAGCCCCTCTAGCGGCGAGCAGTACTTC.